A single T cell receptor (beta chain) is shown here with its context. The target antigen is unknown. PCR amplification relied on 60 Vbeta primers (plus 13 Jbeta primers). Sequencing was performed with immunoSEQ multiplex PCR; in TCRdb, only in-frame clones are kept and a portion is missing. The repertoire holds around 130,000 clones, with approximately 85% as singletons. The data derive from a study of cytomegalovirus exposure and HLA in healthy donors. Study-wide results and limits: Within a later analysis, the majority of CMV-associated TCR beta chains appeared HLA-restricted. A later look showed TCR association rates differing by HLA locus, highest for DRB1 and lowest for HLA-C.

The CDR3 covers 14 residues. Per germline, CDR1 MRHNA and CDR2 SNTAGT. The J segment lost 4 bases and the V segment lost 3 bases, leaving 0 bases of the junction unmatched. The genes are TRBV6-4 and TRBJ2-5, with 12 bases aligning to TRBD1. The source is a boy aged 10-17 years in good health and CMV-seronegative. Sequencing was performed on PBMCs. The CDR3 nucleotides read TGTGCCAGCAGTGAGGGACAGGGGGCAGAGACCCAGTACTTC. This sequence encodes CASSEGQGAETQYF.